The source of this T cell receptor (beta chain) is a study of cytomegalovirus exposure and HLA in healthy donors. Study-wide findings and caveats: Later analysis demonstrated an association between a missense DCLRE1C variant and TCR beta V- and J-gene trimming. TCR beta chains numbering under 200 were designated cytomegalovirus-associated.

As regards this clone: Its target is not known.

The PCR had 60 Vbeta and 13 Jbeta primers. The method was immunoSEQ multiplex PCR; TCRdb's version includes in-frame clones alone and lacks a portion of them. The sample yields about 93,000 clones, about four fifths seen once. This receptor was identified in a woman aged 40-49 years in good health and CMV-seronegative. Sequences were obtained from PBMCs.

The CDR3 here is CASSSPRGGGWSEAFF. The CDR3 DNA reads as TGTGCCAGCAGTTCCCCTCGGGGGGGCGGGTGGTCTGAAGCTTTCTTT. The rearrangement links TRBV28 to TRBJ1-1; a possible D gene is TRBD1 (6 bases). From germline, CDR1 is MDHEN and CDR2 SYDVKM. The CDR3 extends over 16 amino acids. V was trimmed by 4 bases and J by 6 bases, leaving 21 bases between them.